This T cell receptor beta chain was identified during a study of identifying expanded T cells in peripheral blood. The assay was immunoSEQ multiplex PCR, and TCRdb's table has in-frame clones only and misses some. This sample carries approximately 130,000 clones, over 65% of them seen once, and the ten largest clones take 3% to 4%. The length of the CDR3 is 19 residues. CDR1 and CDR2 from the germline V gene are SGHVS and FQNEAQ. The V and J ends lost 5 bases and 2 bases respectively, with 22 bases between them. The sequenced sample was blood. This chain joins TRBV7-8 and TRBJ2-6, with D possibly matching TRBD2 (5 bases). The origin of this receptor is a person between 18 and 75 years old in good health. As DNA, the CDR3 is TGTGCCAGCAGCCTGGGCACTAGAAACTTTGGCGCTGGGGCCAACGTCCTGACTTTC. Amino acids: CASSLGTRNFGAGANVLTF.